The clone carrying this TCR beta chain was seen a single time. Clones were sequenced by immunoSEQ multiplex PCR, and TCRdb holds only the in-frame ones, with some missing. Of over 5,500 clones listed, roughly 70% were seen once; the top ten hold about 4.4%. CDR3 length: 17 amino acids. The trim removed 1 base at V and 4 bases at J, leaving 12 bases unmatched. Germline V gene sequence: CDR1 KGHSH, CDR2 LQKENI. This sample stems from a study of immune cell composition in non-small cell lung cancer. The material sequenced was lung tumor tissue. The chain recombines TRBV18 with TRBJ2-5, with TRBD1 identical over 7 bases. This sequence was found in a human donor with non-small cell lung cancer. The CDR3 nucleotides read TGTGCCAGCTCACCACGTAGCAACAGGGGAAAGCGAGAGACCCAGTACTTC. Protein: CASSPRSNRGKRETQYF.